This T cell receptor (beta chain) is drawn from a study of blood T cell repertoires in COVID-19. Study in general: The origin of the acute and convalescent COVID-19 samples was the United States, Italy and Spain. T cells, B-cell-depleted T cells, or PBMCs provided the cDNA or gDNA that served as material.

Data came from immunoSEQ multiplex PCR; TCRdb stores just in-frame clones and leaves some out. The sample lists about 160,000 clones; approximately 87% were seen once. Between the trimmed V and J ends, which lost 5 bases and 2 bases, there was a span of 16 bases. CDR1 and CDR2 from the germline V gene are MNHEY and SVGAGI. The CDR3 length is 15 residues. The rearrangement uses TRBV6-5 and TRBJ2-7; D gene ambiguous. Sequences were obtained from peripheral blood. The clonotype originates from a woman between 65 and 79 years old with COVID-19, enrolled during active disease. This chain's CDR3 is CASSPLVRNTYEQYF. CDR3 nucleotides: TGTGCCAGCAGTCCCTTGGTAAGAAACACCTACGAGCAGTACTTC.